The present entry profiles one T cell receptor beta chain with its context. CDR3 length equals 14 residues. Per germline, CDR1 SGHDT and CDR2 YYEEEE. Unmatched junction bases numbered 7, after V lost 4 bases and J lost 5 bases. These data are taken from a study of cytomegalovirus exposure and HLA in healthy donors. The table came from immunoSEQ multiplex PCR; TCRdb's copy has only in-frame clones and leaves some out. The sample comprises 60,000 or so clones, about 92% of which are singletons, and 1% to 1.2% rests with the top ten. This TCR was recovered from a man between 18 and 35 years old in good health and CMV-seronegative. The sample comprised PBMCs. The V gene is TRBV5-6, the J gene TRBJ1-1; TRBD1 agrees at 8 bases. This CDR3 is CASSLGTGDTEAFF. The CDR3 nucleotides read TGTGCCAGCAGCCTGGGGACAGGAGATACTGAAGCTTTCTTT.